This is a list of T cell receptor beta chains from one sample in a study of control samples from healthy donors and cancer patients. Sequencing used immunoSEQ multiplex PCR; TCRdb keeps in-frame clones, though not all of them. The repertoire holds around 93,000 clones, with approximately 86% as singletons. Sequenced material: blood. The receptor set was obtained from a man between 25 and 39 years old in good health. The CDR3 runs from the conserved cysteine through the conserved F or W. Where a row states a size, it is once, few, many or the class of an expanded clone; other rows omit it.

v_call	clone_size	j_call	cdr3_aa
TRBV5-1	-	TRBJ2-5	CASSETGIEETQYF
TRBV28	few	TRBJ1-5	CASSPSRGAGQPQHF
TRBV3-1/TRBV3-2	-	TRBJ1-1	CASSQVLSEAFF
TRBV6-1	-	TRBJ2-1	CASSEAGLAGVNEQFF
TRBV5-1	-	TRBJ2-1	CASSGTPSRGDNEQFF
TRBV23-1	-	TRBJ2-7	CASSQSPRDSYEQYF
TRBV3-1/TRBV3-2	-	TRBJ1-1	CASSQDHLKAFF
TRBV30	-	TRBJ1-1	CAWSKGQGGNTEAFF
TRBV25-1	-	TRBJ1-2	CASSVTGIHGYTF
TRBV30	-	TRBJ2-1	CAWSVLRLAGVDEQFF
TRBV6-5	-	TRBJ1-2	CASRRDGGGYGYTF
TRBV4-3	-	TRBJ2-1	CASSQDLTGEQFF
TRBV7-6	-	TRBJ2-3	CASSLSKIAGGSTDTQYF
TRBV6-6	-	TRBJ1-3	CASSRLPGGHISGNTIYF
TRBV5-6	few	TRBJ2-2	CASSSPFGGELFF
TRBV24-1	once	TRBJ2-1	CATSDPKLAGVDNEQFF
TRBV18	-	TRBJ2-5	CASSPQGDETQYF
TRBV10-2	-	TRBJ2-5	CASSEGPGLRIQETQYF
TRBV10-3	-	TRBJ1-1	CAISLQGMNTEAFF
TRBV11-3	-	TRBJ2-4	CASSLTTGKNIQYF
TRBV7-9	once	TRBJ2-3	CASSLASGSTDTQYF
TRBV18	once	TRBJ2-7	CASSRGLDYEQYF
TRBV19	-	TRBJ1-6	CASSPMTGSDYNSPLHF
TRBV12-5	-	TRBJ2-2	CASGPRTGPTGELFF
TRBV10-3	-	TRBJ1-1	CAISLDRERTEAFF
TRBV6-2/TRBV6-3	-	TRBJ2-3	CASSNYRAGSTDTQYF